The entry below gives a single T cell receptor beta chain sequence along with its context. The antigen is undetermined. This CDR3 has 14 residues. Germline CDR1 and CDR2: LNHDA and SQIVND (reference sequence). Trimming at V came to 5 bases and at J to 12 bases, leaving 14 bases not matched to a gene. This specimen belongs to a study of Ad26.COV2.S vaccination and SARS-CoV-2 variants. In the study overall: Ad26.COV2.S shots went into the muscle once or twice, 56 days apart.

Treatment: roughly 19 received Ad26.COV2.S at low or high dose, single or two shots; about 5 received placebo; per-sample allocation not given. Sample collection was performed on day 63 after the first vaccine or placebo injection. Sequenced by immunoSEQ multiplex PCR; TCRdb stores in-frame clones only, minus some. The sample contains around 340,000 clones, 88% of which appear only once. Study-wide findings and caveats: Assessments of TCR breadth and depth may have underestimated the total T cell responses. Marked by substantial breadth, spike-specific CD8+ and CD4+ T cell responses were reportedly seen after vaccination. It was found that vaccine and placebo recipients had similar non-spike TCR breadth.

The chain recombines TRBV19 with TRBJ1-1, with 8 bases that match TRBD1. Sequenced material: peripheral blood, taken in a trial of Ad26.COV2.S vaccine versus placebo. This TCR derives from a person between 18 and 65 years old who received the Ad26.COV2.S COVID-19 vaccine or a placebo. The CDR3 region is CASSVWGQAARTFF. The CDR3 DNA sequence: TGTGCCAGTAGTGTATGGGGACAGGCGGCGAGGACTTTCTTT.